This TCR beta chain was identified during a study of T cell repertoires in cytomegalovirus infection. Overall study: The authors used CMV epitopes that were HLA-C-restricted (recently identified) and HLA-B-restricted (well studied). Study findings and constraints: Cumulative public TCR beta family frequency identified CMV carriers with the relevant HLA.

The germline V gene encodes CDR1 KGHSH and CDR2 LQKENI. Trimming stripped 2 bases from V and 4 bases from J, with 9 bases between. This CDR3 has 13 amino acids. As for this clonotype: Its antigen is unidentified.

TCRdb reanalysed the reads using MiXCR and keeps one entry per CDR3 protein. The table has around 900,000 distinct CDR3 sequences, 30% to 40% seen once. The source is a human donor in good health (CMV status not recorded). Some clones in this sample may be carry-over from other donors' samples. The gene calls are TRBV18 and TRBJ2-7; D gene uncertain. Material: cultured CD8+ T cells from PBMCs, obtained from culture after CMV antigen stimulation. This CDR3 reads CASSPGVGYEQYV. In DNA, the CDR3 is TGTGCCAGCTCACCAGGGGTAGGTTACGAGCAGTACGTC.